This passage covers 23 T cell receptor beta chains from one sample sequenced in a study of blood T cells in healthy people across ages (dated by TCRdb to the mid-2010s). Receptor libraries were prepared by 5' RACE. Reads for this sample came from an Illumina HiSeq 2500. A second PCR of 7 to 11 cycles was performed with a sample-barcoded 5' primer and a J-beta primer mix. Starting from the raw public reads, TCRdb applied fastp trimming at Q25, assembled clones with MiXCR and retained in-frame beta chains. Every CDR3 protein is listed once, alongside the most common genes and DNA of its rows. The sample includes about 780,000 distinct CDR3 sequences, with roughly 46% observed a single time. Together, the top ten hold around 18% of the sample. The specimen was blood. The receptors originated from an elderly man in good health.

This clonotype was detected a few times. This chain uses TRBV5-1 with TRBJ2-5; 10 bases are shared with TRBD2. This CDR3 contains 16 residues. V was pared by 1 base and J by 4 bases, with 7 bases of the junction left unmatched. Germline V gene data show CDR1 as SGHRS and CDR2 as YFSETQ. The CDR3 sequence is CASSLSLAGVAETQYF. The CDR3 DNA reads as TGCGCCAGCAGCTTGTCTCTAGCGGGAGTGGCAGAGACCCAGTACTTC.

Concerning this clonotype itself: This may be a read error: a much more frequent sequence differs by one nucleotide. As DNA, the CDR3 is TGTGCCAGCATGAAGGAGGGGGGATCACCCCTCCACTTT. It specifies CASMKEGGSPLHF. J is TRBJ1-6 and V is TRBV2; a possible D gene is TRBD1 (6 bases). Between the trimmed V and J ends, which lost 7 bases and 10 bases, there was a span of 14 bases. CDR1 is SNHLY, CDR2 FYNNEI, per germline. The CDR3 runs to 13 residues. The full variable domain, its missing parts supplied by reference TRBV2 and TRBJ1-6, is EPEVTQTPSHQVTQMGQEVILRCVPISNHLYFYWYRQILGQKVEFLVSFYNNEISEKSEIFDDQFSVERPDGSNFTLKIRSTKLEDSAMYFCASMKEGGSPLHFGNGTRLTVT.

This clonotype came up many times. The chain's CDR3 is CSVRGASGSNEQFF. DNA of the CDR3: TGCAGCGTCCGGGGGGCTAGCGGGAGTAATGAGCAGTTCTTC. The chain has TRBV29-1 and TRBJ2-1; 10 bases map to TRBD2. Per germline, CDR1 SQVTM and CDR2 ANQGSEA. The CDR3 extends over 14 amino acids. J was trimmed by 7 bases and V by 6 bases; bases with no gene match: 9.

This clonotype has a handful of counts. This sequence may be a read error, since a much larger clone differs from it by one base. V gene TRBV27 combines with J gene TRBJ2-4; D perhaps matches TRBD1 (5 bases). The DNA end is more similar to TRBJ2-7, so the J call may be wrong. The CDR3 has 14 amino acids. Per the germline V gene, CDR1 is MNHEY and CDR2 is SMNVEV (reference sequence). This CDR3 reads CTSSVRQSNYEQYF. As DNA, the CDR3 is TGTACCAGCAGTGTCCGACAGAGTAACTACGAGCAGTACTTC.

The chain links TRBV25-1 to TRBJ2-3; D is perhaps TRBD2 (6 bases). This CDR3 has 17 residues. V was clipped by 2 bases and J by 2 bases, with 17 bases between them. The V gene's germline CDR1 is MGHDK and CDR2 SYGVNS. This CDR3 reads CASSEGRAAGYTDTQYF. The CDR3 DNA reads as TGTGCCAGCAGTGAAGGACGGGCGGCGGGGTACACAGATACGCAGTATTTT. The full variable domain, rest sourced from reference TRBV25-1 and TRBJ2-3, is EADIYQTPRYLVIGTGKKITLECSQTMGHDKMYWYQQDPGMELHLIHYSYGVNSTEKGDLSSESTVSRIRTEHFPLTLESARPSHTSQYLCASSEGRAAGYTDTQYFGPGTRLTVL.

The genes are TRBV9 and TRBJ1-6; the match to TRBD1 covers 7 bases. The CDR3 contains 15 residues. Germline-derived CDR1 and CDR2 are SGDLS and YYNGEE. V gave up 0 bases and J gave up 7 bases; unmatched junction bases: 4. DNA for the CDR3: TGTGCCAGCAGCGTAGAGGGGGCGCAAAATTCACCCCTCCACTTT. It codes for CASSVEGAQNSPLHF.

This chain connects TRBV20-1 to TRBJ2-5; TRBD2 matches 7 bases. Germline assignment: CDR1 DFQATT and CDR2 SNEGSKA (reference sequence). This CDR3 contains 13 residues. With V trimmed by 2 bases and J by 1 base, 1 base remained unmatched. The CDR3 loop reads CSARLAVQETQYF. The CDR3 bases are TGCAGTGCTAGACTAGCGGTCCAAGAGACCCAGTACTTC.

The sample holds many counts of this clonotype. The rearrangement uses TRBV25-1 and TRBJ2-5, with TRBD2 matching over 11 bases. The CDR3 is made up of 15 amino acids. Germline assignment: CDR1 MGHDK and CDR2 SYGVNS. J lost 1 base, V lost 5 bases, and 3 bases had no gene match. The CDR3 DNA sequence: TGTGCCAGCAGTCCGGGACTAGCGGTCCAAGAGACCCAGTACTTC. Translating it yields CASSPGLAVQETQYF. Filled out from reference TRBV25-1 and TRBJ2-5, the complete variable domain reads EADIYQTPRYLVIGTGKKITLECSQTMGHDKMYWYQQDPGMELHLIHYSYGVNSTEKGDLSSESTVSRIRTEHFPLTLESARPSHTSQYLCASSPGLAVQETQYFGPGTRLLVL.

This chain connects TRBV9 to TRBJ2-1; possibly TRBD1 or TRBD2 for D (5 bases each). Trimming stripped 1 base from V and 8 bases from J, with 16 bases between. The CDR3 length is 15 residues. Germline assignment: CDR1 SGDLS and CDR2 YYNGEE. CDR3 bases: TGTGCCAGCAGCGTATCCGGGACGCTGTACGATGAGCAGTTCTTC. The encoded protein is CASSVSGTLYDEQFF.

Only a few counts were recorded for this clonotype. This chain joins TRBV5-6 and TRBJ2-5, with 10 bases matching TRBD2. The length of the CDR3 is 17 residues. From germline, CDR1 is SGHDT and CDR2 YYEEEE. The trim removed 3 bases at V and 5 bases at J, leaving 13 bases unmatched. The CDR3 loop reads CASSSALAGGMWETQYF. The CDR3 DNA sequence: TGTGCCAGCAGCTCGGCGTTAGCGGGAGGTATGTGGGAGACCCAGTACTTC.

The table lists this clonotype with a few counts. DNA of the CDR3: TGTGCCGCCACGGACCCCCACTACAATGAGCAGTTCTTC. This translates into CAATDPHYNEQFF. The chain employs TRBV6-2 or TRBV6-3 and TRBJ2-1; no clear D gene. The CDR3 loop spans 13 amino acids. The germline CDR1 and CDR2 sequences are MNHEY and SVGEGT. Trimming removed 11 bases from V and 3 bases from J, with 14 bases in between.

This clonotype appeared many times. The rearrangement links TRBV7-2 to TRBJ2-3, with unresolved D. The germline V gene has CDR1 SGHTA and CDR2 FQGNSA. The CDR3 sequence is 12 residues long. Trimming left V 3 bases short and J 6 bases short, with 7 bases between. CDR3 bases: TGTGCCAGCAGCTTTAGAGCTGATACGCAGTATTTT. Translating gives CASSFRADTQYF.

The chain is built from TRBV27 and TRBJ2-1; TRBD2 matches at 7 bases. The CDR3 covers 16 residues. Trimming cost V 7 bases and J 2 bases; bases outside gene matches: 11. Germline V CDR1 and CDR2: MNHEY, SMNVEV (reference sequence). The DNA of the CDR3 is TGTGCCAGCACTTCCGGGCGGGGGTTGGCCTACAATGAGCAGTTCTTC. Amino acid sequence: CASTSGRGLAYNEQFF.

The chain recombines TRBV12-3 or TRBV12-4 with TRBJ2-3; TRBD2 matches at 9 bases. J was trimmed by 1 base and V by 3 bases; bases with no gene match: 2. The CDR3 length is 15 residues. The CDR3 nucleotides read TGTGCCAGCAGTTTTGCGGGAGGGGGCACAGATACGCAGTATTTT. The encoded protein is CASSFAGGGTDTQYF.

The chain joins TRBV5-1 to TRBJ2-3, with D uncertain. Per the germline V gene, CDR1 is SGHRS and CDR2 is YFSETQ. With 0 bases removed from V and 4 bases from J, the gap between germline ends came to 12 bases. CDR3 length: 15 residues. CDR3 DNA: TGCGCCAGCAGCTTGGGGGTTATCGGCGCAGATACGCAGTATTTT. It is translated as CASSLGVIGADTQYF.

Note on this clonotype: A much larger clone differs by one base, so this may be a read error. The CDR3 is CASSPRLAGDKDEQYF. As DNA, the CDR3 is TGTGCCAGCAGCCCACGACTAGCGGGAGATAAGGATGAGCAGTACTTC. The V gene is TRBV11-2, the J gene TRBJ2-5; 12 bases line up with TRBD2. Losses at the gene ends were 5 bases for V and 11 bases for J; bases not matched to a gene: 15. This CDR3 contains 16 residues. Per germline, CDR1 SGHAT and CDR2 FQNNGV.

This clonotype was seen a handful of times. CDR3 in DNA: TGCGCCAGCAGCCAAGAGGGGAGACCTTACAATGAGCAGTTCTTC. Protein product: CASSQEGRPYNEQFF. This rearrangement joins TRBV4-3 to TRBJ2-1; a weak D match, TRBD2 (5 bases). The CDR3 covers 15 residues. Between the trimmed V and J ends, which lost 0 bases and 4 bases, there was a span of 10 bases. Germline values: CDR1 LGHNA, CDR2 YSLEER.

CDR3 loop: CASSLRDIRRYGYTF. CDR3 DNA: TGTGCCAGCAGCCTCCGGGACATAAGACGCTATGGCTACACCTTC. The genes are TRBV3-1 and TRBJ1-2, with D possibly being TRBD1 (6 bases). V shed 4 bases and J shed 4 bases, with 16 bases lying between them. The CDR3 extends over 15 amino acids. Germline V gene sequence: CDR1 LGHDT, CDR2 YNNKEL (reference sequence).

The chain employs TRBV9 and TRBJ2-5, with 9 bases lining up with TRBD1. CDR3 length: 15 residues. CDR1 is SGDLS, CDR2 YYNGEE, per germline. V lost 0 bases and J lost 1; bases outside the gene matches: 1. DNA for the CDR3: TGTGCCAGCAGCGTAGGGGGACAGGGCCAAGAGACCCAGTACTTC. Translating gives CASSVGGQGQETQYF.

This chain uses TRBV29-1 with TRBJ2-7; D is ambiguous. Germline CDR1 reads SQVTM; CDR2 reads ANQGSEA. There are 11 residues in the CDR3. Trimming shortened V by 7 bases and J by 7 bases, and 14 bases separated the two germline ends. CDR3 in DNA: TGCAGCGCCTATAACAGAGGAGAGCAGTACTTC. Residues: CSAYNRGEQYF.

The chain is built from TRBV20-1 and TRBJ2-1; D is possibly TRBD1 (5 bases). Judging by the DNA end, TRBJ2-7 fits better; the J call may be wrong. The length of the CDR3 is 14 residues. From germline, CDR1 is DFQATT and CDR2 SNEGSKA (reference sequence). The CDR3 loop is CSATRTRGYNEQYF. The CDR3, as DNA: TGCAGTGCAACACGGACAAGGGGCTACAATGAGCAGTACTTC.

In regard to this clonotype: This may arise from a read error, as a much more abundant clone is one base away. The rearrangement joins TRBV5-6 to TRBJ2-3, with TRBD2 matching over 9 bases. CDR1 SGHDT and CDR2 YYEEEE come from the germline V gene. The CDR3 totals 16 residues. This CDR3 reads CASSLELAGFTDMQYF. Here the CDR3 DNA reads TGTGCCAGCAGCTTAGAACTAGCGGGTTTCACAGATATGCAGTATTTT.

This clonotype was seen at least ten times. The genes are TRBV20-1 and TRBJ2-7; D is perhaps TRBD2 (6 bases). CDR1 is DFQATT, CDR2 SNEGSKA, per germline (reference sequence). The CDR3 covers 17 residues. V gave up 6 bases and J gave up 7 bases, with 31 bases separating them. The DNA for the CDR3 is TGCAGTGCCAGAAATCCCAGAGGTGGCGGGGCAGGCATTGAGCAGTACTTC. This codes for CSARNPRGGGAGIEQYF.